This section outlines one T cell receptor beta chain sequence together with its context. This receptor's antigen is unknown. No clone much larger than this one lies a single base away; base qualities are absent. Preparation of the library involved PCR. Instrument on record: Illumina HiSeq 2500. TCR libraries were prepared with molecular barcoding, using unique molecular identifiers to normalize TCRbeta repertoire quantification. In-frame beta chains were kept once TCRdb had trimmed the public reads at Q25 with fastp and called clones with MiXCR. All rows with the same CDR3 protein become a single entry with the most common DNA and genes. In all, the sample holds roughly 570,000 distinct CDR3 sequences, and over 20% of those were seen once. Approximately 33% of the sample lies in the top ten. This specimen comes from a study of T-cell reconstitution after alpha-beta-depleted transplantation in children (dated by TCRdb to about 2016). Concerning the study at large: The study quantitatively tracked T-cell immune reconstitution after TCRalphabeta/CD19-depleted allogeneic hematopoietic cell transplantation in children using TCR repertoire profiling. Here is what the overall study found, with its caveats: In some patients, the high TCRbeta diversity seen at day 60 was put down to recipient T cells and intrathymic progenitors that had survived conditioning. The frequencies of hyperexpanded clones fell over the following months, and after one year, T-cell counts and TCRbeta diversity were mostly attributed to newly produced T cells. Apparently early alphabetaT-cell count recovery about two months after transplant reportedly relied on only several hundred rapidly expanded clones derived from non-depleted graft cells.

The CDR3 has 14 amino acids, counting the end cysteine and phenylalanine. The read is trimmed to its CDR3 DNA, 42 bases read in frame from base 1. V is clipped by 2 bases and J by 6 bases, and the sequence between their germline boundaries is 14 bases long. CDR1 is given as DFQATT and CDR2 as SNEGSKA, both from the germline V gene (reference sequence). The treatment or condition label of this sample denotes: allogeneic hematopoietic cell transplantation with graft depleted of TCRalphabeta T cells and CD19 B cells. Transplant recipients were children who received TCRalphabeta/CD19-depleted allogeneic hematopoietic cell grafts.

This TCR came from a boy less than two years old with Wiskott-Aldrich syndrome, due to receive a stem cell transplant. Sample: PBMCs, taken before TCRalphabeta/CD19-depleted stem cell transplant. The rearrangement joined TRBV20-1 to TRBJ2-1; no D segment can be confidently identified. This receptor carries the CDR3 CSARTSRKGNEQFF. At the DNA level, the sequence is TGCAGTGCTAGAACCTCTAGAAAAGGCAATGAGCAGTTCTTC.